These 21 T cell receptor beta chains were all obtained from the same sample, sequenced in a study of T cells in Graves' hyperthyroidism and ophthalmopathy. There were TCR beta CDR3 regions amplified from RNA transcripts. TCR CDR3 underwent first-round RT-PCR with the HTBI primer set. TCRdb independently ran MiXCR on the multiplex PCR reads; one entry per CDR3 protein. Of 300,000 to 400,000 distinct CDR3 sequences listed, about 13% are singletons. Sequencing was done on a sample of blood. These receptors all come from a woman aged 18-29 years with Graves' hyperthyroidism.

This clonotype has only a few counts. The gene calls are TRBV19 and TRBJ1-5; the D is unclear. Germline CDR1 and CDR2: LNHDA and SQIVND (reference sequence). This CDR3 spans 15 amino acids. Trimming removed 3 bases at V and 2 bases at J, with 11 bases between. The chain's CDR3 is CASSILWGGNQPQHF. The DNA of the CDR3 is TGTGCCAGTAGTATCCTCTGGGGTGGCAATCAGCCCCAGCATTTT.

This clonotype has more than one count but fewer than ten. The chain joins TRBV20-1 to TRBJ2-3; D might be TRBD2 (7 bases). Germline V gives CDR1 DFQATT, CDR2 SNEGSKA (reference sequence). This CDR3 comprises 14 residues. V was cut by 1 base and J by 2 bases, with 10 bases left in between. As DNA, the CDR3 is TGCAGTGCTAGAGCGGGGGGCCACACAGATACGCAGTATTTT. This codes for CSARAGGHTDTQYF.

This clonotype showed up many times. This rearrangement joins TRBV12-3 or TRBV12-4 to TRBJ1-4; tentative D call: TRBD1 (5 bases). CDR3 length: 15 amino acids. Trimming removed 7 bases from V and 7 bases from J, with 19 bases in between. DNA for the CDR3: TGTGCCAGCAATATGGGGGGGTGGAAAGGTGAAAAACTGTTTTTT. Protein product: CASNMGGWKGEKLFF.

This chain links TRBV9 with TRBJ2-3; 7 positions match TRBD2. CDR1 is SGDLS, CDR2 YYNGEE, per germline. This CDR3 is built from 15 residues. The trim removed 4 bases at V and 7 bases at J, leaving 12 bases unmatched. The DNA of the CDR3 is TGTGCCAGCAGCCCGAGCAGCGGGGTAGAGAATACGCAGTATTTT. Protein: CASSPSSGVENTQYF.

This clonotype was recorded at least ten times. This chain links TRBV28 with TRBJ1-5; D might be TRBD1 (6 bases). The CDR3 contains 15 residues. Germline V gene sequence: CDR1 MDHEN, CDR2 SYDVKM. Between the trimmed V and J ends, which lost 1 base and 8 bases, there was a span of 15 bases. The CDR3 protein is CASSLLGGVTEPQHF. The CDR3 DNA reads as TGTGCCAGCAGTTTATTGGGGGGCGTGACGGAGCCCCAGCATTTT.

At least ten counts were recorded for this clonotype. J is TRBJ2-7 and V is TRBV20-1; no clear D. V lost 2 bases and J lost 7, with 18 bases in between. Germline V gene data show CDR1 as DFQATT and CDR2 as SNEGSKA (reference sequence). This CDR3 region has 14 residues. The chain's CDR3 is CSARLRPPLGEQYF. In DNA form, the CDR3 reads TGCAGTGCTAGACTTCGTCCCCCACTCGGGGAGCAGTACTTC.

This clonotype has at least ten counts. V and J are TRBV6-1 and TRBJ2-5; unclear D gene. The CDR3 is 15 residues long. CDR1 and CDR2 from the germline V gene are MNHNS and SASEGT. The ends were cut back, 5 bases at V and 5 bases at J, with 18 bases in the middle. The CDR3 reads CASSLDPTSPETQYF. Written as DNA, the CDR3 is TGTGCCAGCAGTCTCGACCCAACCTCACCCGAGACCCAGTACTTC.

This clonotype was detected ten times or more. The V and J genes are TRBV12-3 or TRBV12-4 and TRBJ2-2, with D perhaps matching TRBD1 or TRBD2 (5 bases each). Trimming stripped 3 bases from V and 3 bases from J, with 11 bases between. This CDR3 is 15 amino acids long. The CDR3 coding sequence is TGTGCCAGCAGTTTGACCGGGGCTGACACCGGGGAGCTGTTTTTT. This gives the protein CASSLTGADTGELFF.

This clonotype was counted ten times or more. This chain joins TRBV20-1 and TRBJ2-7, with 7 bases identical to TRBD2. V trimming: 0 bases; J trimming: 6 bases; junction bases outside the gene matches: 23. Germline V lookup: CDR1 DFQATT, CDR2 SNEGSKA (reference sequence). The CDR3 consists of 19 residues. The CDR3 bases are TGCAGTGCTAGAGATCCCGGCGTCAGGGAGCGGGATACCCGCGGCGAGCAGTACTTC. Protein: CSARDPGVRERDTRGEQYF.

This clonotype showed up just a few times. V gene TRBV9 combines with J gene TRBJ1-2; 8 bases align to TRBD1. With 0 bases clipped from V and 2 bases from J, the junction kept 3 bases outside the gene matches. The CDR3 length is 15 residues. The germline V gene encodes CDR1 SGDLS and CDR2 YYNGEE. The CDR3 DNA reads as TGTGCCAGCAGCGTAGGGGGACAGGAGAACTATGGCTACACCTTC. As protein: CASSVGGQENYGYTF.

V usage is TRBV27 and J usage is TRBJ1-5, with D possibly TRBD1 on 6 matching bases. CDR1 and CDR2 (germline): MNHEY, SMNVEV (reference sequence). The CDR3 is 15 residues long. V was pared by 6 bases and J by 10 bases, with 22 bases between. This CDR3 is CASSDLQGPSSPQHF. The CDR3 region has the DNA TGTGCCAGCAGCGATTTACAGGGCCCGTCATCACCCCAGCATTTT.

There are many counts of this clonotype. The CDR3 coding sequence is TGTGCCAGCAGTTCGTCAGGGGCCGCGAATGAAAAACTGTTTTTT. Its protein product is CASSSSGAANEKLFF. J is TRBJ1-4 and V is TRBV12-3 or TRBV12-4; maybe TRBD1 (6 bases). The CDR3 is 15 residues long. V was cut by 4 bases and J by 5 bases, with 14 bases left in between.

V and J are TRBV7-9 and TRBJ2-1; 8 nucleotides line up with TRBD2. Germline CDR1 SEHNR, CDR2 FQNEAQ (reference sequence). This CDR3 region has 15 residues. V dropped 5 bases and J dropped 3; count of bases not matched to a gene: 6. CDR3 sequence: CASSHSGDNYNEQFF. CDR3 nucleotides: TGTGCCAGCAGCCATAGCGGGGATAACTACAATGAGCAGTTCTTC.

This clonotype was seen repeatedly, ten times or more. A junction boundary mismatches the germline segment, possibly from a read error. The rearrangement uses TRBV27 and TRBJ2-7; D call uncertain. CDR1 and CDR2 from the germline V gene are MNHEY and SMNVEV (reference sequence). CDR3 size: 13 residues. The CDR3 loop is CASSFSGSHEQYF. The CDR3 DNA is TGTGCCAGCAGTTTCTCTGGCTCCCACGAGCAGTACTTC.

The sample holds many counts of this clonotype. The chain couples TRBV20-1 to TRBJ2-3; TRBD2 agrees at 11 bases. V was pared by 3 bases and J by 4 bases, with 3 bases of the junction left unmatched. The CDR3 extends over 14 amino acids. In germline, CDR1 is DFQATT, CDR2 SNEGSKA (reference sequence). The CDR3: CSARLAGGPDTQYF. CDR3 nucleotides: TGCAGTGCTAGGCTAGCGGGGGGCCCAGATACGCAGTATTTT.

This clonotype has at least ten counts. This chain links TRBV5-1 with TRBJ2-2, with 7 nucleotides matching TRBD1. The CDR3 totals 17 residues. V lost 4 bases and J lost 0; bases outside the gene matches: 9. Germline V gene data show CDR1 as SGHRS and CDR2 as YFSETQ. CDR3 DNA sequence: TGCGCCAGCAGCCTCAGGACAGGACCTACGAACACCGGGGAGCTGTTTTTT. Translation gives CASSLRTGPTNTGELFF.

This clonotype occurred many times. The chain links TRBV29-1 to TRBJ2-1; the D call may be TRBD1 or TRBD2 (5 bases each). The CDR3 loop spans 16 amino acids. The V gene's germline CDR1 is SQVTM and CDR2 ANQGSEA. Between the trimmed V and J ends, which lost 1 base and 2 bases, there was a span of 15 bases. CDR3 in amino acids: CSVEGPRDRTYNEQFF. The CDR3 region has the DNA TGCAGCGTTGAAGGCCCCCGGGACCGTACCTACAATGAGCAGTTCTTC.

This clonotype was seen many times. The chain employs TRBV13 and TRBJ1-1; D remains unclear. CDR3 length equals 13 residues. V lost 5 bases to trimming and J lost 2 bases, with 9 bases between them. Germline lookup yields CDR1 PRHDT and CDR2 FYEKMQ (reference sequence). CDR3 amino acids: CASSPLSNTEAFF. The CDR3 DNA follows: TGTGCCAGCAGCCCGTTAAGTAACACTGAAGCTTTCTTT. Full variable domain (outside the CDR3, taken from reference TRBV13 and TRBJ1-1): AAGVIQSPRHLIKEKRETATLKCYPIPRHDTVYWYQQGPGQDPQFLISFYEKMQSDKGSIPDRFSAQQFSDYHSELNMSSLELGDSALYFCASSPLSNTEAFFGQGTRLTVV.

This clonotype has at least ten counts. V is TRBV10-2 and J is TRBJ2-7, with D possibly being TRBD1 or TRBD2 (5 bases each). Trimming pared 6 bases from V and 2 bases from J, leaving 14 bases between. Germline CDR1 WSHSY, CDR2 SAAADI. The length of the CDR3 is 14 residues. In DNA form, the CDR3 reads TGCGCCAGCAGGGGGTGGGACGGTACCTACGAGCAGTACTTC. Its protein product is CASRGWDGTYEQYF.

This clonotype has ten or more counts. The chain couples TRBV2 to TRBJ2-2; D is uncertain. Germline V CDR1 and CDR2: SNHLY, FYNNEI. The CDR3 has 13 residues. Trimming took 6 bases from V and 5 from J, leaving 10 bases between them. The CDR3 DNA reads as TGTGCCAGCAGACTTCAGGAAACCGGGGAGCTGTTTTTT. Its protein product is CASRLQETGELFF.

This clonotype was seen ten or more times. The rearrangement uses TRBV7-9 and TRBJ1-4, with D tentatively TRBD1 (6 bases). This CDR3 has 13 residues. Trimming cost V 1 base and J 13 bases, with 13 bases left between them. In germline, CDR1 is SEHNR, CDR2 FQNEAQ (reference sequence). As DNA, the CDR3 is TGTGCCAGCAGCTTAGACTCCGGGACACGACTGTTTTTT. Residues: CASSLDSGTRLFF.